One and the same sample provided the 14 T cell receptor beta chains below, sequenced in a study of OX40 agonist ivuxolimab in advanced cancers. The assay was immunoSEQ multiplex PCR, and TCRdb's table has in-frame clones only and misses some. The sample has under 70,000 clones, roughly 90% seen once. Material: CD4+ or CD8+ T cells sorted from blood, obtained in a trial of the OX40 agonist ivuxolimab. The origin of the receptors is an adult with an advanced solid tumor such as melanoma, head and neck, liver or kidney cancer.

This chain links TRBV7-9 with TRBJ2-3; D could derive from TRBD1 or TRBD2 (5 bases each). V dropped 3 bases and J dropped 5 bases, with 6 bases sitting between them. The CDR3 runs 12 residues. Germline CDR1 and CDR2: SEHNR and FQNEAQ (reference sequence). The CDR3 nucleotides are TGTGCCAGCAGCTTTGGGGGAGATACGCAGTATTTT. Protein product: CASSFGGDTQYF.

The rearrangement uses TRBV5-1 and TRBJ2-1; the match to TRBD1 covers 7 bases. In germline, CDR1 is SGHRS, CDR2 YFSETQ. The CDR3 extends over 15 amino acids. V shed 6 bases and J 0 bases; nucleotides not matched to a gene: 6. The CDR3 spells CASNLAGGSYNEQFF. CDR3 coding DNA: TGCGCCAGCAACCTGGCAGGGGGCTCCTACAATGAGCAGTTCTTC.

This sequence joins TRBV19 and TRBJ1-3; perhaps TRBD1 as D (5 bases). Germline-derived CDR1 and CDR2 are LNHDA and SQIVND (reference sequence). V gave up 4 bases and J gave up 5 bases, with 9 bases separating them. This CDR3 has 13 residues. The DNA for the CDR3 is TGTGCCAGTAGTACTGGGGCAAGAAACACCATATATTTT. Its translation: CASSTGARNTIYF.

This rearrangement joins TRBV11-3 to TRBJ2-5; TRBD2 matches at 11 bases. Germline V lookup: CDR1 SGHNT, CDR2 YENEEA. V lost 1 base to trimming and J lost 5 bases; unmatched junction nucleotides: 6. The CDR3 extends over 16 amino acids. The chain's CDR3 is CASSLAGIAGGETQYF. The CDR3 DNA is TGTGCCAGCAGCTTAGCGGGGATAGCGGGAGGGGAGACCCAGTACTTC.

In nucleotides, the CDR3 is TGTGCCAGCAGCTTTGGACCAAGAGGGGGCGGTTCACCCCTCCACTTT. This gives the protein CASSFGPRGGGSPLHF. J is TRBJ1-6 and V is TRBV27; 7 nucleotides line up with TRBD1. This CDR3 region has 16 residues. The V and J ends lost 6 bases and 9 bases, in that order; junction bases with no gene match: 14. CDR1 and CDR2 from the germline V gene are MNHEY and SMNVEV (reference sequence).

V gene TRBV28 combines with J gene TRBJ2-7, with D uncertain. Germline-derived CDR1 and CDR2 are MDHEN and SYDVKM. Trimming took off 2 bases at V and 3 bases at J, with 5 bases between the two ends. This CDR3 comprises 12 residues. The CDR3 region is CASSLHYYEQYF. DNA for the CDR3: TGTGCCAGCAGTTTACACTACTACGAGCAGTACTTC.

The J gene is TRBJ1-2, the V gene TRBV28, with 9 bases matching TRBD1. Losses at the gene ends were 3 bases for V and 4 bases for J; bases not matched to a gene: 9. Germline-derived CDR1 and CDR2 are MDHEN and SYDVKM. This CDR3 spans 16 amino acids. The CDR3 protein is CASSFGTGFLVYGYTF. The DNA of the CDR3 is TGTGCCAGCAGTTTTGGGACAGGGTTTTTAGTCTATGGCTACACCTTC.

This chain uses TRBV2 with TRBJ2-5, with 12 positions matching TRBD2. The CDR3 is made up of 16 amino acids. CDR1 and CDR2 (germline): SNHLY, FYNNEI. With V trimmed by 4 bases and J by 1 base, 4 bases remained unmatched. In DNA form, the CDR3 reads TGTGCCAGCAGTGGTACTAGCGGGAGGATCCAAGAGACCCAGTACTTC. It specifies CASSGTSGRIQETQYF.

The J gene is TRBJ2-7, the V gene TRBV5-1; perhaps D is TRBD1 or TRBD2 (5 bases each). Germline V gene sequence: CDR1 SGHRS, CDR2 YFSETQ. The CDR3 totals 15 residues. V was shortened by 4 bases and J by 0 bases, with 14 bases between the two germline ends. Here the CDR3 DNA reads TGCGCCAGCAGCGACCCGGGACGGGCCTCCTACGAGCAGTACTTC. It is translated as CASSDPGRASYEQYF.

The DNA of the CDR3 is TGTGCCAGCAGTGAGGACAGTTGGGGAGAGACCCAGTACTTC. Translated: CASSEDSWGETQYF. The chain recombines TRBV6-1 with TRBJ2-5, with TRBD1 as a possible D gene (6 bases). The V and J ends lost 3 bases and 4 bases respectively, with 12 bases between them. This CDR3 region has 14 residues. CDR1 and CDR2 (germline): MNHNS, SASEGT.

This rearrangement joins TRBV18 to TRBJ1-1; a weak D match, TRBD1 (5 bases). This CDR3 spans 12 amino acids. Trimming shortened V by 2 bases and J by 8 bases, and 9 bases separated the two germline ends. The germline gives CDR1 KGHSH, CDR2 LQKENI. CDR3 nucleotides: TGTGCCAGCTCACCAATCCAGGGAGAAGCTTTCTTT. Its translation: CASSPIQGEAFF.

The chain links TRBV6-6 to TRBJ1-4; D unresolved. The CDR3 totals 14 residues. V gave up 7 bases and J gave up 8 bases, with 17 bases separating them. Germline CDR1 and CDR2: MNHNY and SVGAGI (reference sequence). CDR3 protein: CASTGRQGEEKLFF. The CDR3 coding sequence is TGTGCCAGCACTGGCCGGCAAGGAGAAGAAAAACTGTTTTTT.

The rearrangement joins TRBV27 to TRBJ2-7; 12 bases fit TRBD2. The germline V gene encodes CDR1 MNHEY and CDR2 SMNVEV (reference sequence). The CDR3 consists of 17 residues. V shed 3 bases and J 3 bases; nucleotides not matched to a gene: 9. The CDR3 loop reads CASSFLSLAGGYYEQYF. CDR3 nucleotide sequence: TGTGCCAGCAGTTTTCTTTCACTAGCGGGAGGTTACTACGAGCAGTACTTC.

The chain joins TRBV6-6 to TRBJ2-2; D is undetermined. Deletions cut 3 bases from V and 0 bases from J, with 5 bases between. This CDR3 contains 14 residues. Per germline, CDR1 MNHNY and CDR2 SVGAGI (reference sequence). The CDR3 protein is CASSYVSNTGELFF. The CDR3 coding sequence is TGTGCCAGCAGTTATGTTTCGAACACCGGGGAGCTGTTTTTT.